Listed below are T cell receptor beta chains from one sample, sequenced in a study of T cell repertoires in cytomegalovirus infection. Antigen specificity for these receptors is unknown. One entry per CDR3 protein, called by TCRdb with MiXCR from the reads. Of approximately 110,000 distinct CDR3 sequences listed, approximately 30% are singletons. Sequencing was performed on CD8+ T cells from cultured PBMCs, taken from culture after CMV antigen stimulation. All receptors come from a human donor in good health (CMV status not recorded). Some clones in this sample may be carry-over from other donors' samples. Both conserved end residues are part of each CDR3. A D gene is named only where the DNA matches it firmly. Where a row states a size, it is once, few, many or the class of an expanded clone; other rows omit it.

CDR3 protein	CDR3 DNA	V gene	J gene	D gene	clone size
CASSYSGRHSGNTIYF	TGTGCCAGCAGTTATTCGGGACGACACTCTGGAAACACCATATATTTT	TRBV6-5	TRBJ1-3	.	few
CASSLYYGNSPLHF	TGTGCCAGCAGCTTGTATTACGGAAATTCACCCCTCCACTTT	TRBV7-8	TRBJ1-6	.	many
CASSLFGETEAFF	TGTGCCAGCAGCTTATTTGGTGAGACTGAAGCTTTCTTT	TRBV11-2	TRBJ1-1	.	.
CASSLPGTGPKETQYF	TGTGCCAGCAGTTTACCGGGGACAGGGCCCAAGGAGACCCAGTACTTC	TRBV12-3/TRBV12-4	TRBJ2-5	TRBD1	few
CASSQGAGNQPQHF	TGTGCCAGCAGCCAGGGGGCCGGCAATCAGCCCCAGCATTTT	TRBV12-3/TRBV12-4	TRBJ1-5	TRBD1	.
CSARMGTDTQYF	TGCAGTGCTAGAATGGGCACAGATACGCAGTATTTT	TRBV20-1	TRBJ2-3	.	.
CASSRDRYNQPQHF	TGTGCCAGCAGTCGGGACAGGTACAATCAGCCCCAGCATTTT	TRBV27	TRBJ1-5	TRBD1	many
CASSIGRWGTLESSNQPQHF	TGTGCCAGTAGTATCGGACGTTGGGGAACATTGGAGTCAAGCAATCAGCCCCAGCATTTT	TRBV19	TRBJ1-5	.	few
CASSQEPPATGVLQPQHF	TGCGCCAGCAGCCAAGAGCCGCCGGCGACAGGGGTATTGCAGCCCCAGCATTTT	TRBV4-1	TRBJ1-5	TRBD1	many
CASSLVQISMNTEAFF	TGTGCCAGCAGCTTAGTACAGATCAGCATGAACACTGAAGCTTTCTTT	TRBV11-1	TRBJ1-1	.	many
CASSFTSINEQFF	TGTGCCAGCAGCTTTACTAGTATCAATGAGCAGTTCTTC	TRBV7-2	TRBJ2-1	.	many
CASSTTGGPYNEQFF	TGTGCCAGCAGTACCACAGGGGGACCCTACAATGAGCAGTTCTTC	TRBV27	TRBJ2-1	TRBD1	.
CASSQVGAGRYTEAFF	TGTGCCAGCAGCCAGGTAGGGGCAGGGCGGTACACTGAAGCTTTCTTT	TRBV28	TRBJ1-1	.	many
CASSYSMPGYPSSYNEQFF	TGTGCCAGCAGTTACTCGATGCCAGGGTATCCGAGCTCCTACAATGAGCAGTTCTTC	TRBV6-6	TRBJ2-1	.	few
CASTTSGSYNEQFF	TGTGCCAGCACCACTAGCGGATCCTACAATGAGCAGTTCTTC	TRBV12-3/TRBV12-4	TRBJ2-1	TRBD2	.
CASSLASGPTDTQYF	TGTGCCAGCAGCTTAGCGTCGGGCCCCACAGATACGCAGTATTTT	TRBV7-9	TRBJ2-3	.	.
CASSADRSSGNTIYF	TGTGCCAGCAGCGCTGACAGGAGCTCTGGAAACACCATATATTTT	TRBV7-2	TRBJ1-3	.	few
CASGLNSYEQYF	TGTGCTAGTGGTTTAAACTCCTACGAGCAGTACTTC	TRBV12-5	TRBJ2-7	.	.
CASRLVRRGPADTQYF	TGTGCCAGCAGGCTTGTGCGGAGGGGGCCGGCAGATACGCAGTATTTT	TRBV7-9	TRBJ2-3	.	few
CASSLAHRDNTGELFF	TGTGCCAGCAGCTTAGCCCACAGGGATAACACCGGGGAGCTGTTTTTT	TRBV11-3	TRBJ2-2	.	.
CASSVETSGGAGYNKQFF	TGTGCCAGCAGCGTCGAGACTAGCGGGGGGGCAGGGTACAATAAGCAGTTCTTC	TRBV7-3	TRBJ2-1	TRBD2	.
CASSPGQGGYEQYF	TGCGCCAGCAGCCCCGGACAGGGAGGCTACGAGCAGTACTTC	TRBV4-1	TRBJ2-7	TRBD1	.
CASCPPRNTEAFF	TGCGCCAGCTGCCCACCGCGGAACACTGAAGCTTTCTTT	TRBV4-3	TRBJ1-1	.	.
CASSLSGTGTAFF	TGTGCCAGCAGCTTATCGGGGACAGGGACCGCTTTCTTT	TRBV7-9	TRBJ1-1	TRBD1	many
CASSLTGDTEAFF	TGTGCCAGCAGCTTAACTGGGGACACTGAAGCTTTCTTT	TRBV7-3	TRBJ1-1	.	.
CASRETGNGETQYF	TGTGCCAGCAGGGAGACAGGGAATGGAGAGACCCAGTACTTC	TRBV3-1	TRBJ2-5	TRBD1	once
CASSASGGPNEKLFF	TGTGCCAGCAGCGCATCAGGGGGCCCTAATGAAAAACTGTTTTTT	TRBV28	TRBJ1-4	TRBD1	few
CASSLWDTSYNEQFF	TGTGCCAGCAGCCTCTGGGACACGTCCTACAATGAGCAGTTCTTC	TRBV11-2	TRBJ2-1	.	few
CASSQRAMANEKLFF	TGTGCCAGCAGCCAACGGGCGATGGCTAATGAAAAACTGTTTTTT	TRBV4-2	TRBJ1-4	.	few
CSVAPPEYNEQFF	TGCAGCGTTGCCCCCCCGGAATACAATGAGCAGTTCTTC	TRBV29-1	TRBJ2-1	.	.
CASRHDWHTDAVYTEAFF	TGTGCCAGCAGACATGACTGGCATACGGACGCCGTGTACACTGAAGCTTTCTTT	TRBV7-2	TRBJ1-1	.	.
CASSVQGSDTQYF	TGTGCCAGCAGCGTACAGGGTTCAGATACGCAGTATTTT	TRBV7-2	TRBJ2-3	.	few
CASSPDRGNQPQHF	TGCGCCAGCAGCCCGGACAGGGGAAATCAGCCCCAGCATTTT	TRBV4-1	TRBJ1-5	TRBD1	.
CSARGGAPRVETQYF	TGCAGTGCTAGAGGGGGGGCACCTCGGGTAGAGACCCAGTACTTC	TRBV20-1	TRBJ2-5	.	.
CASSIGGIRTEAFF	TGTGCCAGTAGTATCGGTGGTATTCGGACTGAAGCTTTCTTT	TRBV19	TRBJ1-1	.	.
CASSQGHTEAFF	TGTGCCAGCAGTCAGGGTCACACTGAAGCTTTCTTT	TRBV12-3/TRBV12-4	TRBJ1-1	.	.
CASSRQGTQYF	TGTGCCAGCAGCCGACAGGGGACCCAGTACTTC	TRBV14	TRBJ2-5	TRBD1	few
CATRVTSNQPQHF	TGTGCCACCAGAGTAACTAGCAATCAGCCCCAGCATTTT	TRBV27	TRBJ1-5	.	.
CASSPHRQTEAFF	TGCGCCAGCAGCCCACACAGGCAGACTGAAGCTTTCTTT	TRBV4-3	TRBJ1-1	.	few
CASSDDVTGPTDTQYF	TGTGCCAGCAGTGACGATGTTACAGGGCCCACAGATACGCAGTATTTT	TRBV6-1	TRBJ2-3	.	few
CSVISDVYGYTF	TGCAGCGTTATCTCAGACGTCTATGGCTACACCTTC	TRBV29-1	TRBJ1-2	.	.
CASSQDLRRGQNIQYF	TGCGCCAGCAGCCAAGATCTTCGCAGGGGCCAAAACATTCAGTACTTC	TRBV4-3	TRBJ2-4	.	.